This T cell receptor beta chain was recorded in a study of cytomegalovirus exposure and HLA in healthy donors. Study-wide results and caveats: Later, an analysis found that common viral pathogens appeared to be linked with several of the most significant clusters. In presence/absence analyses, roughly uniform sequencing depth across donors was assumed. Researchers had no immune exposure information except CMV serostatus available. Cytomegalovirus association was listed for 150 to 200 TCR beta chains.

In the PCR, 60 Vbeta and 13 Jbeta primers were used. Measured with immunoSEQ multiplex PCR; TCRdb has only the in-frame clones, and not every one. The sample contains roughly 180,000 clones, approximately 83% of which appear only once. This clone has a handful of counts. What it binds is not known. The source is a man aged 18 to 29 in good health and CMV-seropositive. Sequenced input: PBMCs.

The CDR3 loop reads CSVDSGVNYGYTF. The CDR3 DNA reads as TGCAGCGTTGACAGCGGGGTTAACTATGGCTACACCTTC. This chain joins TRBV29-1 and TRBJ1-2; D remains unclear. The V end lost 3 bases, the J end lost 1 base, and 9 bases lay between the germline ends. This CDR3 spans 13 amino acids. Germline V gives CDR1 SQVTM, CDR2 ANQGSEA.